The 8 T cell receptor beta chains reported below all come from one sample, sequenced in a study of Ad26.COV2.S vaccination and SARS-CoV-2 variants. Sequenced by immunoSEQ multiplex PCR; TCRdb stores in-frame clones only, minus some. In the table there are roughly 380,000 clones, around 92% of which are singletons. Source: peripheral blood, taken after recovery from COVID-19. The receptors here all came from a human donor who had recovered from COVID-19.

This chain uses TRBV18 with TRBJ2-7; 8 nucleotides line up with TRBD1. V shed 3 bases, J shed 3 bases, and the junction held 7 bases outside the gene matches. CDR3 length equals 15 residues. In germline, CDR1 is KGHSH, CDR2 LQKENI. CDR3 protein: CASSPSIQGGYEQYF. CDR3 coding DNA: TGTGCCAGCTCACCGTCGATACAGGGGGGCTACGAGCAGTACTTC.

V and J are TRBV19 and TRBJ1-4, with D maybe TRBD1 (6 bases). Germline values: CDR1 LNHDA, CDR2 SQIVND (reference sequence). This CDR3 is 15 amino acids long. Trimming removed 4 bases at V and 6 bases at J, with 15 bases between. For the CDR3, the DNA is TGTGCCAGTAGTAGAGCAGGGGACGCGGATGAAAAACTGTTTTTT. Translated, it gives CASSRAGDADEKLFF.

The chain is built from TRBV6-5 and TRBJ2-3, with 8 bases matching TRBD2. The CDR3 has 13 residues. Germline lookup yields CDR1 MNHEY and CDR2 SVGAGI. J was trimmed by 5 bases and V by 6 bases; bases with no gene match: 4. The CDR3 coding sequence is TGTGCCAGCAGGGGTAGCGGGGAAGATACGCAGTATTTT. It is translated as CASRGSGEDTQYF.

This chain joins TRBV6-5 and TRBJ1-6; 9 positions match TRBD1. Germline values: CDR1 MNHEY, CDR2 SVGAGI. V lost 6 bases and J lost 9; bases outside the gene matches: 9. The CDR3 covers 15 residues. The CDR3 DNA reads TGTGCCAGCAGCGAGGAAGGGACAGGGCGTTCACCCCTCCACTTT. This encodes CASSEEGTGRSPLHF.

The V and J genes are TRBV6-2 or TRBV6-3 and TRBJ2-1; D unclear. CDR3 length: 12 amino acids. V lost 6 bases to trimming and J lost 7 bases, with 10 bases between them. Germline CDR1 is MNHEY and CDR2 is SVGEGT. CDR3 protein: CASSLGINEQFF. CDR3 bases: TGTGCCAGCAGCCTAGGAATAAATGAGCAGTTCTTC.

The J gene is TRBJ1-1, the V gene TRBV6-5; no clear D gene. CDR3 length: 12 residues. Germline lookup yields CDR1 MNHEY and CDR2 SVGAGI. The ends were cut back, 6 bases at V and 5 bases at J, with 10 bases in the middle. CDR3 loop: CASSPGRTEAFF. The CDR3 bases are TGTGCCAGCAGCCCAGGTAGAACTGAAGCTTTCTTT.

This chain connects TRBV5-4 to TRBJ2-1, with D tentatively TRBD2 (6 bases). The germline V and J ends were trimmed by 4 bases and 8 bases, with 19 bases remaining between them. From germline, CDR1 is SGHNT and CDR2 YYREEE (reference sequence). The CDR3 consists of 15 residues. CDR3 DNA sequence: TGTGCCAGCAGCGGCCCGGGACTCTTAAGGCATGAGCAGTTCTTC. The encoded protein is CASSGPGLLRHEQFF.

The chain links TRBV29-1 to TRBJ1-2; possibly TRBD1 for D (5 bases). Between the trimmed V and J ends, which lost 4 bases and 5 bases, there was a span of 14 bases. The CDR3 extends over 13 amino acids. Germline V gene lookup returns CDR1 SQVTM and CDR2 ANQGSEA. This CDR3 reads CSVGALKGYGYTF. The CDR3 DNA reads as TGCAGCGTTGGGGCACTAAAGGGGTATGGCTACACCTTC.